Shown below are 9 T cell receptor beta chains from a single sample sequenced in a study of T-cell memory formation after mild COVID-19. From the 5' RACE reads, TCRdb called clonotypes with MiXCR, one entry per CDR3 protein. Among 250,000 to 350,000 distinct CDR3 sequences listed, approximately 19% were seen once. Sequencing input: PBMCs or a T cell subset sorted from them (not recorded which). The origin of the receptors is a man younger than 35 who had mild COVID-19 (a few samples of this study predate the infection). Cell type and time point are not known.

The chain carries TRBV7-3 and TRBJ2-2, with 10 bases identical to TRBD1. Unmatched junction bases numbered 8, after V lost 0 bases and J lost 4 bases. Germline V gene lookup returns CDR1 SGHTA and CDR2 FQGTGA. This CDR3 region has 18 residues. The CDR3 bases are TGTGCCAGCAGCTTAACGCGACAGGGGGCCTTAGGCACCGGGGAGCTGTTTTTT. Its translation is CASSLTRQGALGTGELFF.

This clonotype was seen only a few times. This sequence joins TRBV5-1 and TRBJ2-3, with 9 bases aligning to TRBD1. The length of the CDR3 is 16 residues. The V gene end was trimmed by 0 bases and the J gene end by 4 bases; junction bases not matched to a gene: 6. Germline CDR1 SGHRS, CDR2 YFSETQ. This chain's CDR3 is CASSLARTGEADTQYF. CDR3 coding DNA: TGCGCCAGCAGCTTGGCTCGGACAGGGGAAGCAGATACGCAGTATTTT.

This clonotype appeared a few times. The rearrangement joins TRBV25-1 to TRBJ2-4, with 7 bases lining up with TRBD2. V was clipped by 1 base and J by 7 bases; unmatched bases: 7. The V gene's germline CDR1 is MGHDK and CDR2 SYGVNS. The CDR3 covers 15 residues. The CDR3 DNA reads as TGTGCCAGCAGTGAATGGGGAGGGTTAGGGAACATTCAGTACTTC. Translation: CASSEWGGLGNIQYF. Full variable domain (outside the CDR3, taken from reference TRBV25-1 and TRBJ2-4): EADIYQTPRYLVIGTGKKITLECSQTMGHDKMYWYQQDPGMELHLIHYSYGVNSTEKGDLSSESTVSRIRTEHFPLTLESARPSHTSQYLCASSEWGGLGNIQYFGAGTRLSVL.

This clonotype was found a few times. CDR3 in amino acids: CASRDGSATNEKLFF. The CDR3 DNA is TGTGCCAGCAGGGATGGGTCGGCAACTAATGAAAAACTGTTTTTT. The chain carries TRBV27 and TRBJ1-4; D gene uncertain. The V end was cut by 6 bases, the J end by 0 bases, with 11 bases between. The CDR3 runs 15 residues. Germline V CDR1 and CDR2: MNHEY, SMNVEV (reference sequence).

V usage is TRBV5-4 and J usage is TRBJ2-3; TRBD2 agrees at 7 bases. The CDR3 has 16 amino acids. Germline values: CDR1 SGHNT, CDR2 YYREEE (reference sequence). The V segment lost 1 base and the J segment 3 bases; nucleotides outside the gene matches: 8. The CDR3 DNA follows: TGTGCCAGCAGCTTGTCCGTTCCTAGCGGAACAGATACGCAGTATTTT. As protein: CASSLSVPSGTDTQYF.

There are a few counts of this clonotype. The chain joins TRBV5-1 to TRBJ1-3; D perhaps matches TRBD1 (5 bases). The V gene lost 4 bases and the J gene lost 2 bases, with 16 bases spanning the gap. The CDR3 contains 16 residues. Germline assignment: CDR1 SGHRS and CDR2 YFSETQ. The CDR3 sequence is CASSVDPGTPGNTIYF. Here the CDR3 DNA reads TGCGCCAGCAGCGTGGACCCCGGGACCCCTGGAAACACCATATATTTT.

The chain recombines TRBV11-1 with TRBJ2-1, with 8 bases aligning to TRBD1. The CDR3 has 15 residues. Germline loops: CDR1 SGHAT, CDR2 FQDESV (reference sequence). V dropped 3 bases and J dropped 0; count of bases not matched to a gene: 1. CDR3 coding DNA: TGTGCCAGCAGCTTCGACAGGGGCTCCTACAATGAGCAGTTCTTC. Its protein product is CASSFDRGSYNEQFF.

This clonotype was recorded at least ten times. The V gene is TRBV18, the J gene TRBJ2-4; tentatively, D is TRBD1 (6 bases). V was trimmed by 3 bases and J by 2 bases, leaving 8 bases between them. This CDR3 is built from 14 residues. Per germline, CDR1 KGHSH and CDR2 LQKENI. CDR3 nucleotides: TGTGCCAGCTCACCGGACAGATCCAAAAACATTCAGTACTTC. Its translation is CASSPDRSKNIQYF.

This clonotype turned up a few times. CDR3 DNA sequence: TGTGCCAGCAGTTCCCTTGGAGCCAAAAACATTCAGTACTTC. This codes for CASSSLGAKNIQYF. The chain has TRBV28 and TRBJ2-4; no clear D gene. Per the germline V gene, CDR1 is MDHEN and CDR2 is SYDVKM. Trimming pared 4 bases from V and 0 bases from J, leaving 7 bases between. CDR3 length: 14 amino acids.